This T cell receptor (beta chain) appears in the sequencing data of a study of cytomegalovirus exposure and HLA in healthy donors. A note on this clone: Its antigen is still unknown.

Participants comprised healthy donors of bone marrow. V gave up 1 base and J gave up 4 bases; unmatched junction bases: 8. The CDR3 contains 16 residues. Germline values: CDR1 SGHRS, CDR2 YFSETQ. Study-wide points: An analysis was carried out later, and it reportedly showed fewer N-insertions in an Asian-associated ancestry cluster than the approximately 710-donor mean.

In the PCR, 60 Vbeta and 13 Jbeta primers were used. Per the study methods: Later analysis identified tens of millions of unique TCR beta chains, 9 million to 13 million shared. TCRdb's table, derived via immunoSEQ multiplex PCR, lists solely in-frame clones and lacks some. V, J and clone size are taken as reported in that table, and D and trimming were inferred from the DNA itself. The data show 150,000 to 200,000 clones, roughly four fifths seen once. The chain joins TRBV5-1 to TRBJ2-1, with TRBD2 matching over 7 bases. The sequencing input was PBMCs. The sequence was obtained from a woman between 40 and 55 years old in good health and CMV-seronegative. DNA for the CDR3: TGCGCCAGCAGCTTGATACCGGGGGGAGAATACAATGAGCAGTTCTTC. Translated, it gives CASSLIPGGEYNEQFF.